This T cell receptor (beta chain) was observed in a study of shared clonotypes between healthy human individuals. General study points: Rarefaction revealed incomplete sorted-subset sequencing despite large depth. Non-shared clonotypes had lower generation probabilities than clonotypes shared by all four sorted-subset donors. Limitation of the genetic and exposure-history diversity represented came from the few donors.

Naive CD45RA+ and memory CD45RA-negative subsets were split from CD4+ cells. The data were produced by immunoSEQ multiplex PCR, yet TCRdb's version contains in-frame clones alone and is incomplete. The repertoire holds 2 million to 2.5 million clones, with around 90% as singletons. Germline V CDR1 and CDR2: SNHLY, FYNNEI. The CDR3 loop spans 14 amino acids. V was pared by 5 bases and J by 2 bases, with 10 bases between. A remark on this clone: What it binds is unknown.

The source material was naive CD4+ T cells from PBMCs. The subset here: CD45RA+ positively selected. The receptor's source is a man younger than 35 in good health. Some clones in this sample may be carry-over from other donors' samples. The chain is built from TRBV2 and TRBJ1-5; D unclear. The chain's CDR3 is CASSQESGNQPQHF. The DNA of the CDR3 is TGTGCCAGCAGTCAAGAATCCGGCAATCAGCCCCAGCATTTT.